Sequencing of this T cell receptor (beta chain) was carried out in a study of T cells and Merkel cell carcinoma outcomes. Clones were read by immunoSEQ multiplex PCR, and TCRdb kept only the in-frame ones, dropping some. Among about 6,400 clones, about 77% were seen once, and the ten largest hold about 14%. Findings and limits, study-wide: Repertoire plus T-cell density reportedly predicted Merkel cell carcinoma outcomes.

In germline, CDR1 is MGHRA, CDR2 YSYEKL. This CDR3 contains 16 residues. The count of this clone is one. What it binds is unknown. At one end the junction does not follow the germline gene, possibly because of a read error. The same CDR3 can be traced to other DNA sequences in this sample. The chain couples TRBV4-1 to TRBJ1-4, with 9 bases fitting TRBD1. The TCR sequence derives from a human donor with Merkel cell carcinoma. Some clones in this sample may be carry-over from other donors' samples. The specimen sequenced was tumor tissue from Merkel cell carcinoma. DNA for the CDR3: TGCGCCAGCAGTCAAGCACCGGGACAGGGAGGTGAAAAACTGTTTTTT. Translating gives CASSQAPGQGGEKLFF.